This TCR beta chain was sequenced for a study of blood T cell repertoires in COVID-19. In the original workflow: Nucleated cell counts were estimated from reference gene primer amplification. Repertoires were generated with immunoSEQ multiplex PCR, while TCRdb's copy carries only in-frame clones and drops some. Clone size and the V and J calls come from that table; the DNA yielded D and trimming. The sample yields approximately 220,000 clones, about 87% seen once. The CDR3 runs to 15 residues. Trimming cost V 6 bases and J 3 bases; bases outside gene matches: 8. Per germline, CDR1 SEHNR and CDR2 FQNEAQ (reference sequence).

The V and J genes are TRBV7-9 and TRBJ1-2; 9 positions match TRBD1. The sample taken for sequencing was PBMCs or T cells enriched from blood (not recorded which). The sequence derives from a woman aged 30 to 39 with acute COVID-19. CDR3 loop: CASSLTGTGYYGYTF. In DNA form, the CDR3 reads TGTGCCAGCAGTTTAACCGGGACAGGGTACTATGGCTACACCTTC.